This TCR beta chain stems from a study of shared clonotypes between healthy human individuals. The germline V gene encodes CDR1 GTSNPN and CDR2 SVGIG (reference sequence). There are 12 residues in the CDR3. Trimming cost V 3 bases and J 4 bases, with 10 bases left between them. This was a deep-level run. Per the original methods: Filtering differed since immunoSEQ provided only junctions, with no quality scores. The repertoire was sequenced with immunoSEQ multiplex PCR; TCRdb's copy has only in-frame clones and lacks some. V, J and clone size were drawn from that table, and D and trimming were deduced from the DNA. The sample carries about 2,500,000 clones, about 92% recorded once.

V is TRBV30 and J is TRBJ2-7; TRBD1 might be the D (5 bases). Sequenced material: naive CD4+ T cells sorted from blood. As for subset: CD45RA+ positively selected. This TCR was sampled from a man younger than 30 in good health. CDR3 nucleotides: TGTGCCTGGAGGGAGACAGCTTACGAGCAGTACTTC. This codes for CAWRETAYEQYF.